Listed here are 14 T cell receptor beta chains from one sample, sequenced in a study of blood T cell repertoires in COVID-19 (TCRdb year 2020). Libraries were constructed by the immunoSEQ multiplex PCR assay. In its TCRdb copy, this immuneACCESS table keeps in-frame sequences only and misses some clones. Where compared with another copy, unresolved V genes explain less than half of these, and the others have no known cause. The sample contains around 140,000 clones, approximately 80% of them found a single time. Of the sample, roughly 15% falls within the top ten clones. Specimen: peripheral blood. The receptors come from a man in his fifties with acute or convalescent COVID-19.

The chain couples TRBV2 to TRBJ2-5, with D possibly being TRBD2 (6 bases). CDR3 length equals 13 residues. The germline V gene encodes CDR1 SNHLY and CDR2 FYNNEI. The V and J ends lost 8 bases and 2 bases respectively, with 12 bases between them. The CDR3 DNA reads as TGTGCCAGCGTAAGAGGACTACAAGAGACCCAGTACTTC. Its protein product is CASVRGLQETQYF. Drawing the rest from reference TRBV2 and TRBJ2-5, the complete variable domain is EPEVTQTPSHQVTQMGQEVILRCVPISNHLYFYWYRQILGQKVEFLVSFYNNEISEKSEIFDDQFSVERPDGSNFTLKIRSTKLEDSAMYFCASVRGLQETQYFGPGTRLLVL.

The gene calls are TRBV5-1 and TRBJ2-3; TRBD2 aligns across 13 bases. J gave up 3 bases and V 4 bases, and 17 bases lay outside the gene matches. The CDR3 contains 20 residues. Germline V gives CDR1 SGHRS, CDR2 YFSETQ. CDR3 nucleotide sequence: TGCGCCAGCAGCCGTTCGGGACTAGCGGGGATCAATCGAGGTACAGATACGCAGTATTTT. Its translation is CASSRSGLAGINRGTDTQYF. The entire variable domain, with the rest obtained from reference TRBV5-1 and TRBJ2-3, is as follows: KAGVTQTPRYLIKTRGQQVTLSCSPISGHRSVSWYQQTPGQGLQFLFEYFSETQRNKGNFPGRFSGRQFSNSRSEMNVSTLELGDSALYLCASSRSGLAGINRGTDTQYFGPGTRLTVL.

The chain uses TRBV6-2 or TRBV6-3 and TRBJ2-1; TRBD1 might be the D (6 bases). The CDR3 spans 13 residues. Germline V gene data show CDR1 as MNHEY and CDR2 as SVGEGT. Between the trimmed V and J ends, which lost 5 bases and 10 bases, there was a span of 15 bases. The CDR3 sequence is CASSLNRQAEQFF. For the CDR3, the DNA is TGTGCCAGCAGTCTGAACCGACAGGCCGAGCAGTTCTTC.

The chain links TRBV9 to TRBJ2-5, with 9 bases fitting TRBD2. Germline CDR1 reads SGDLS; CDR2 reads YYNGEE. V shed 0 bases and J 5 bases; nucleotides not matched to a gene: 5. The CDR3 length is 15 residues. The CDR3 DNA follows: TGTGCCAGCAGCGTAGGGAGAAGCGGGGGGGAGACCCAGTACTTC. The encoded protein is CASSVGRSGGETQYF. Full variable domain (outside the CDR3, taken from reference TRBV9 and TRBJ2-5): DSGVTQTPKHLITATGQRVTLRCSPRSGDLSVYWYQQSLDQGLQFLIQYYNGEERAKGNILERFSAQQFPDLHSELNLSSLELGDSALYFCASSVGRSGGETQYFGPGTRLLVL.

The chain carries TRBV19 and TRBJ2-1; 8 nucleotides agree with TRBD1. Per germline, CDR1 LNHDA and CDR2 SQIVND (reference sequence). The CDR3 is 14 amino acids. V lost 3 bases and J lost 7; bases outside the gene matches: 5. CDR3 DNA: TGTGCCAGTAGTATCGACAGGGGAGGTAATGAGCAGTTCTTC. This codes for CASSIDRGGNEQFF.

This clone was counted a few times. The chain carries TRBV9 and TRBJ1-1, with TRBD1 matching over 10 bases. Germline-derived CDR1 and CDR2 are SGDLS and YYNGEE. The CDR3 consists of 14 residues. J lost 5 bases, V lost 4 bases, and 5 bases had no gene match. In nucleotides, the CDR3 is TGTGCCAGCAGCTCCGGACAGGGGGGGACTGAAGCTTTCTTT. Amino acid sequence: CASSSGQGGTEAFF.

The V gene is TRBV18, the J gene TRBJ2-2; no firm D call. This CDR3 has 15 residues. Trimming shortened V by 3 bases and J by 0 bases, and 8 bases separated the two germline ends. Germline values: CDR1 KGHSH, CDR2 LQKENI. CDR3 nucleotide sequence: TGTGCCAGCTCACCTGACATCGCGAACACCGGGGAGCTGTTTTTT. It translates to CASSPDIANTGELFF.

This rearrangement joins TRBV6-5 to TRBJ2-7; the D gene is possibly TRBD2 (5 bases). CDR1 is MNHEY, CDR2 SVGAGI, per germline. The V and J ends lost 10 bases and 2 bases respectively, with 15 bases between them. CDR3 length: 13 residues. The CDR3 reads CATRPGTTYEQYV. The CDR3 DNA reads as TGTGCCACTCGGCCGGGAACCACCTACGAGCAGTACGTC.

The V call is TRBV29-1, the J call TRBJ1-1, with unresolved D. In germline, CDR1 is SQVTM, CDR2 ANQGSEA. Trimming took off 6 bases at V and 9 bases at J, with 17 bases between the two ends. The CDR3 sequence is 12 residues long. CDR3 residues: CSVEIYREQAFF. In DNA form, the CDR3 reads TGCAGCGTCGAAATCTACAGAGAACAAGCTTTCTTT.

This chain connects TRBV5-6 to TRBJ2-7, with 8 bases identical to TRBD1. Germline V gene data show CDR1 as SGHDT and CDR2 as YYEEEE. CDR3 length equals 13 residues. With V trimmed by 4 bases and J by 4 bases, 4 bases remained unmatched. The CDR3 loop is CASSTTGVYEQYV. CDR3 DNA sequence: TGTGCCAGCAGCACGACAGGGGTTTACGAGCAGTACGTC.

This clone has only one observation. The chain employs TRBV19 and TRBJ2-1; TRBD2 agrees at 13 bases. The CDR3 runs to 14 residues. J was trimmed by 6 bases and V by 6 bases; bases with no gene match: 2. In germline, CDR1 is LNHDA, CDR2 SQIVND (reference sequence). CDR3 nucleotide sequence: TGTGCCAGTAGCACTAGCGGGGGGGTCAATGAGCAGTTCTTC. Translating it yields CASSTSGGVNEQFF.

The rearrangement uses TRBV24-1 and TRBJ1-4; the D gene is possibly TRBD1 (5 bases). The germline V gene has CDR1 KGHDR and CDR2 SFDVKD. V was pared by 4 bases and J by 0 bases, with 11 bases between. The CDR3 sequence is 16 residues long. The CDR3 region has the DNA TGTGCCACCAGTGACGGGACTGCCACAACTAATGAAAAACTGTTTTTT. As protein: CATSDGTATTNEKLFF.

The table lists this clone with many counts. The V call is TRBV6-5, the J call TRBJ2-1, with a weak D call TRBD1 (5 bases). The CDR3 has 14 residues. Germline lookup yields CDR1 MNHEY and CDR2 SVGAGI. V dropped 5 bases and J dropped 3 bases, with 11 bases sitting between them. This chain's CDR3 is CASSRGFGYNEQFF. The CDR3 DNA reads TGTGCCAGCAGTAGGGGTTTTGGCTACAATGAGCAGTTCTTC.

This rearrangement joins TRBV6-5 to TRBJ1-2; TRBD1 matches at 9 bases. The CDR3 contains 15 residues. The germline CDR1 and CDR2 sequences are MNHEY and SVGAGI. V was clipped by 6 bases and J by 10 bases; unmatched bases: 15. This CDR3 reads CASSFRAGTGHDYTF. The CDR3 nucleotides are TGTGCCAGCAGCTTCCGAGCCGGGACAGGGCATGACTACACCTTC.